This TCR beta chain came from a study of control samples from healthy donors and cancer patients. Data came from immunoSEQ multiplex PCR; TCRdb stores just in-frame clones and leaves some out. Among roughly 400,000 clones listed, over 75% were seen once. This clone appeared once. The junction had 4 bases not matched to a gene; V was cut back by 1 base and J by 5 bases. CDR1 is SGHTA and CDR2 is FQGNSA in the germline V gene. CDR3 length: 14 residues. This TCR was sampled from a man aged 35-49 years with head and neck cancer. V usage is TRBV7-2 and J usage is TRBJ1-1; 7 bases are shared with TRBD1. Sample: PBMCs. The CDR3 DNA reads as TGTGCCAGCAGCTTAGGGGGACAGTTGACTGAAGCTTTCTTT. Amino acid sequence: CASSLGGQLTEAFF.